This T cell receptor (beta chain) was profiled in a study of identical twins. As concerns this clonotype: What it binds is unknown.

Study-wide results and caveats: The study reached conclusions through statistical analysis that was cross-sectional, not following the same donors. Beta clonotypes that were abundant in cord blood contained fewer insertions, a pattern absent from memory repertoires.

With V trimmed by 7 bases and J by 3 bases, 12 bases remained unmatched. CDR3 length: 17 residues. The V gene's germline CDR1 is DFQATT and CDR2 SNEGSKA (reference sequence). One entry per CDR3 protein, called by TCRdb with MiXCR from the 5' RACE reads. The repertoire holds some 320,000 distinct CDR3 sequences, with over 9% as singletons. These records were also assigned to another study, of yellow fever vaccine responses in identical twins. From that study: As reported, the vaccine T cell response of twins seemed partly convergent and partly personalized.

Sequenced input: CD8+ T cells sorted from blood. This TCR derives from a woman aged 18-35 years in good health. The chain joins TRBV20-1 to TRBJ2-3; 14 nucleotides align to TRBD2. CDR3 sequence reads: CSVGNPGLAGATDTQYF. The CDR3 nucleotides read TGCAGTGTTGGAAACCCGGGACTAGCGGGAGCAACAGATACGCAGTATTTT.